This T cell receptor beta chain was observed in a study of beta chain features in type 1 diabetes. CDR1 and CDR2 from the germline V gene are SGHNT and YYREEE (reference sequence). The CDR3 sequence is 17 residues long. V trimming: 4 bases; J trimming: 2 bases; junction bases outside the gene matches: 12. Investigators reverse transcribed all isolated RNA, so they sequenced expressed TCRB transcripts. Only in-frame clones appear in the TCRdb table, and some are missing; sequencing was by immunoSEQ multiplex PCR. The sample holds more than 300,000 clones, approximately 12% seen once. Points on this clone: Its antigen is not identified.

General study findings and limits: Moderate but significant shortening of TCRB CDR3s was recorded in all four CD4+ subsets from Type 1 diabetes patients.

The chain carries TRBV5-4 and TRBJ2-3; 8 nucleotides align to TRBD2. What was sequenced was naive CD4+ T cells from blood. The clonotype comes from a woman under 30 with type 1 diabetes. As DNA, the CDR3 is TGTGCCAGCAGCCCCCCTGGGAGCGGGAGAGTCACAGATACGCAGTATTTT. Its protein is CASSPPGSGRVTDTQYF. Complete variable domain (other parts from reference TRBV5-4 and TRBJ2-3): ETGVTQSPTHLIKTRGQQVTLRCSSQSGHNTVSWYQQALGQGPQFIFQYYREEENGRGNFPPRFSGLQFPNYSSELNVNALELDDSALYLCASSPPGSGRVTDTQYFGPGTRLTVL.